These 28 T cell receptor beta chains share one sample of origin, sequenced in a study of molecular identifiers for immune sequencing clone quantification. TCRdb ran MiXCR on the PCR reads and lists one entry per CDR3 protein. The sample holds 300,000 to 400,000 distinct CDR3 sequences, about 22% seen once. Sequencing was performed on naive CD8+ T cells from blood, with Jurkat cell RNA spiked in. Noted subset: FACS-sorted CD8+CD4-CCR7+CD45RA+ naive T cells. These receptors came from a human donor in good health. Some libraries in this study had Jurkat cell RNA spiked in.

This clonotype was seen ten or more times. V and J are TRBV4-3 and TRBJ1-1; weak D call: TRBD1 (5 bases). Germline V gene sequence: CDR1 LGHNA, CDR2 YSLEER. CDR3 length equals 13 residues. Trimming pared 2 bases from V and 6 bases from J, leaving 10 bases between. The CDR3 nucleotides read TGCGCCAGCAGCCAAATTGTGGGGGCTGAAGCTTTCTTT. Residues: CASSQIVGAEAFF.

This clonotype was found many times. Written as DNA, the CDR3 is TGTGCCAGCAGTTTATACGACAGGGTCTTCGGGAAAATTAATGAAAAACTGTTTTTT. Residues: CASSLYDRVFGKINEKLFF. V gene TRBV28 combines with J gene TRBJ1-4, with 7 bases fitting TRBD1. The CDR3 length is 19 residues. Trimming at V came to 1 base and at J to 4 bases, leaving 15 bases not matched to a gene. From germline, CDR1 is MDHEN and CDR2 SYDVKM.

CDR3 sequence reads: CASSTSTGGGADTQYF. CDR3 in DNA: TGTGCCAGCAGTACTTCAACAGGGGGCGGCGCAGATACGCAGTATTTT. This rearrangement joins TRBV7-9 to TRBJ2-3; 9 nucleotides align to TRBD1. Germline assignment: CDR1 SEHNR and CDR2 FQNEAQ (reference sequence). V lost 6 bases to trimming and J lost 4 bases; unmatched junction nucleotides: 11. The CDR3 contains 16 residues.

V usage is TRBV7-1 and J usage is TRBJ2-3; 8 positions agree with TRBD1. TRBV7-1 is noted as an ORF with a role that remains uncertain. The CDR3 covers 16 residues. Trimming took 3 bases from V and 7 from J; bases not matched to a gene: 12. CDR3 loop: CASSSPPGQVGHTQYF. The DNA for the CDR3 is TGTGCCAGCAGCTCCCCTCCGGGACAGGTGGGCCATACGCAGTATTTT.

This clonotype was counted many times. The chain employs TRBV3-1 and TRBJ1-5; D may be TRBD1 (5 bases). Deletions cut 0 bases from V and 9 bases from J, with 12 bases between. Germline CDR1 reads LGHDT; CDR2 reads YNNKEL (reference sequence). The CDR3 is made up of 14 amino acids. The CDR3 reads CASSQDWGSGPQHF. The CDR3, as DNA: TGTGCCAGCAGCCAAGATTGGGGGAGCGGGCCCCAGCATTTT.

Notes on this clonotype: Germline and junction disagree at one end, which may indicate a read error. The chain recombines TRBV20-1 with TRBJ1-5, with 7 bases aligning to TRBD1. CDR3 length equals 14 residues. Germline V gives CDR1 DFQATT, CDR2 SNEGSKA (reference sequence). In nucleotides, the CDR3 is TGCAGTGCTGGGACAGCTTATAGCAATCGGCCCCAGCATTTT. Translated: CSAGTAYSNRPQHF.

This clonotype was recorded a few times. The chain couples TRBV6-5 to TRBJ1-6, with no clear D. Germline V CDR1 and CDR2: MNHEY, SVGAGI. This CDR3 is 15 amino acids long. V lost 4 bases to trimming and J lost 6 bases, with 13 bases between them. This CDR3 is CASSFGTVINSPLHF. The CDR3 DNA follows: TGTGCCAGCAGTTTCGGAACAGTGATTAATTCACCCCTCCACTTT.

This clonotype was seen many times. V gene TRBV4-1 combines with J gene TRBJ2-5; D perhaps matches TRBD1 (6 bases). The CDR3 contains 14 residues. V lost 4 bases, J lost 4 bases, and 13 bases lay in between. CDR1 is MGHRA and CDR2 is YSYEKL in the germline V gene. In DNA, the CDR3 is TGCGCCAGCAGCCCAGGGCCAGGGGCAGAGACCCAGTACTTC. Translating gives CASSPGPGAETQYF.

This chain uses TRBV6-5 with TRBJ1-4, with no clear D. This CDR3 comprises 15 residues. V dropped 0 bases and J dropped 0 bases, with 5 bases sitting between them. The V gene's germline CDR1 is MNHEY and CDR2 SVGAGI. This CDR3 reads CASSYSVATNEKLFF. CDR3 nucleotides: TGTGCCAGCAGTTACTCGGTTGCAACTAATGAAAAACTGTTTTTT.

The chain employs TRBV20-1 and TRBJ1-4, with D unclear. Germline V gene lookup returns CDR1 DFQATT and CDR2 SNEGSKA (reference sequence). This CDR3 contains 15 residues. The V and J ends lost 4 bases and 14 bases respectively, with 26 bases between them. CDR3 nucleotide sequence: TGCAGTGCTACTGGGCCTGACCATTTTGGACTCGAGCTGTTTTTT. Its translation: CSATGPDHFGLELFF.

In the case of this clonotype: Mismatch with germline at one junction end may stem from a read error. This rearrangement joins TRBV5-3 to TRBJ1-1; no definite D call. TRBV5-3 is identified as an open reading frame with a role that is uncertain. The CDR3 covers 13 residues. The CDR3: CASSTGLSAEALF. Written as DNA, the CDR3 is TGTGCCAGCAGCACTGGCCTGTCGGCCGAAGCTCTCTTT.

As to this clonotype: A single base separates this from a much larger clone, so it may be a read error. The genes are TRBV5-4 and TRBJ2-5, with D perhaps TRBD2 (5 bases). This CDR3 comprises 15 residues. Trimming shortened V by 2 bases and J by 2 bases, and 13 bases separated the two germline ends. The germline V gene has CDR1 SGHNT and CDR2 YYREEE (reference sequence). CDR3 in DNA: TGTGCCAGCAGCTTAACCGGGATAGCACAAGAGACCCAGTACTTC. It codes for CASSLTGIAQETQYF.

V and J are TRBV9 and TRBJ2-5; D is ambiguous. This CDR3 has 15 amino acids. Trimming cost V 4 bases and J 5 bases, with 18 bases left between them. Germline lookup yields CDR1 SGDLS and CDR2 YYNGEE. The CDR3 is CASSLRPGLRETQYF. The CDR3 nucleotides read TGTGCCAGCAGCCTCAGGCCAGGCCTAAGGGAGACCCAGTACTTC.

This clonotype has just a few counts. V gene TRBV10-3 combines with J gene TRBJ2-7; D is possibly TRBD1 or TRBD2 (5 bases each). This CDR3 is 13 amino acids long. The ends were cut back, 2 bases at V and 4 bases at J, with 9 bases in the middle. The germline CDR1 and CDR2 sequences are ENHRY and SYGVKD. The CDR3 nucleotides read TGTGCCATCAGTGAGGGGGGAGTGTACGAGCAGTACTTC. Encoded protein: CAISEGGVYEQYF.

This clonotype came up many times. This sequence joins TRBV7-9 and TRBJ1-5; D not certain. Germline-derived CDR1 and CDR2 are SEHNR and FQNEAQ (reference sequence). Trimming took 3 bases from V and 6 from J, leaving 6 bases between them. CDR3 length: 12 amino acids. The CDR3 loop reads CASSLESQPQHF. DNA of the CDR3: TGTGCCAGCAGCTTGGAGAGTCAGCCCCAGCATTTT.

This clonotype was seen more than once but under ten times. The chain carries TRBV3-1 and TRBJ2-5; D remains unclear. The length of the CDR3 is 15 residues. The germline V gene encodes CDR1 LGHDT and CDR2 YNNKEL (reference sequence). Trimming shortened V by 0 bases and J by 4 bases, and 12 bases separated the two germline ends. The DNA for the CDR3 is TGTGCCAGCAGCCAAGATTTTACAGTCCGAGAGACCCAGTACTTC. This codes for CASSQDFTVRETQYF.

The V and J genes are TRBV12-3 or TRBV12-4 and TRBJ2-7; D is perhaps TRBD1 (6 bases). V was cut by 6 bases and J by 1 base, with 10 bases left in between. The CDR3 length is 13 residues. CDR3 DNA: TGTGCCAGCAGATCAGGGGATTCCTACGAGCAGTACTTC. Translated: CASRSGDSYEQYF.

This chain links TRBV7-9 with TRBJ1-1; 10 bases map to TRBD1. The CDR3 is 17 residues long. After removal of 4 bases from V and 0 bases from J, the junction contained 8 bases not matched to a gene. Per germline, CDR1 SEHNR and CDR2 FQNEAQ (reference sequence). The DNA for the CDR3 is TGTGCCAGCAGCTCCAATGCGGGACAGGGGCTGAACACTGAAGCTTTCTTT. Amino acid sequence: CASSSNAGQGLNTEAFF.

This clonotype was observed a handful of times. V and J are TRBV6-2 or TRBV6-3 and TRBJ2-7; TRBD1 matches at 9 bases. CDR3 length: 16 amino acids. The V gene's germline CDR1 is MNHEY and CDR2 SVGEGT. V dropped 4 bases and J dropped 4; count of bases not matched to a gene: 11. The CDR3 reads CASSWRPGQGMYEQYF. CDR3 coding DNA: TGTGCCAGCAGTTGGCGTCCGGGACAGGGAATGTACGAGCAGTACTTC.

This clonotype has a count of ten or more. The J gene is TRBJ2-3, the V gene TRBV6-2 or TRBV6-3; D perhaps matches TRBD1 (6 bases). Trimming shortened V by 4 bases and J by 1 base, and 12 bases separated the two germline ends. CDR3 length: 15 amino acids. Germline-derived CDR1 and CDR2 are MNHEY and SVGEGT. The CDR3 protein is CASSWTAYGTDTQYF. As DNA, the CDR3 is TGTGCCAGCAGTTGGACAGCGTATGGCACAGATACGCAGTATTTT.

The chain carries TRBV11-2 and TRBJ2-1; no firm D call. The length of the CDR3 is 13 residues. Germline lookup yields CDR1 SGHAT and CDR2 FQNNGV. Trimming took off 2 bases at V and 7 bases at J, with 9 bases between the two ends. This chain's CDR3 is CASSLYSFNEQFF. In DNA form, the CDR3 reads TGTGCCAGCAGCTTATATAGCTTTAATGAGCAGTTCTTC.

This clonotype has a count of ten or more. The chain employs TRBV10-3 and TRBJ2-7; D is unclear. V lost 0 bases and J lost 2, with 5 bases in between. The CDR3 has 13 amino acids. From germline, CDR1 is ENHRY and CDR2 SYGVKD. CDR3 bases: TGTGCCATCAGTGAGTCGACGGCCTACGAGCAGTACTTC. This sequence encodes CAISESTAYEQYF.

About this clonotype: It may be a read error: a sequence one base away is much more abundant. The gene calls are TRBV6-5 and TRBJ1-1; maybe TRBD1 (6 bases). V was shortened by 10 bases and J by 4 bases, with 22 bases between the two germline ends. Germline V gene data show CDR1 as MNHEY and CDR2 as SVGAGI. CDR3 length: 15 residues. DNA for the CDR3: TGTGCCACCAAAGAGGACAGTGCCATGAGCACTGAAGCTTTCTTT. This encodes CATKEDSAMSTEAFF.

The chain links TRBV7-9 to TRBJ2-7, with a weak D call TRBD2 (7 bases). The CDR3 runs to 15 residues. With 5 bases removed from V and 1 base from J, the gap between germline ends came to 15 bases. The germline V gene has CDR1 SEHNR and CDR2 FQNEAQ (reference sequence). The CDR3 reads CASSPGGRESYEQYF. CDR3 DNA: TGTGCCAGCAGCCCCGGGGGGCGGGAGTCCTACGAGCAGTACTTC.

This clonotype appeared many times. The J gene is TRBJ2-3, the V gene TRBV20-1, with 8 positions matching TRBD1. V was pared by 0 bases and J by 6 bases, with 8 bases of the junction left unmatched. The CDR3 has 15 amino acids. CDR1 DFQATT and CDR2 SNEGSKA come from the germline V gene (reference sequence). The DNA of the CDR3 is TGCAGTGCTAGAGATCATCAGGGGGCGCTGGATACGCAGTATTTT. Amino acids: CSARDHQGALDTQYF.

CDR3 DNA sequence: TGTGCCAGCAGTTTCCTAGCGGGAGCCGGGGAGCTGTTTTTT. Amino acids: CASSFLAGAGELFF. The rearrangement uses TRBV6-2 or TRBV6-3 and TRBJ2-2, with TRBD2 matching 10 bases. This CDR3 is 14 amino acids long. With V trimmed by 4 bases and J by 6 bases, 2 bases remained unmatched. Germline CDR1 MNHEY, CDR2 SVGEGT.

This clonotype was seen ten or more times. The chain has TRBV7-6 and TRBJ2-7; the match to TRBD2 covers 13 bases. The CDR3 runs to 14 residues. The germline V gene has CDR1 SGHVS and CDR2 FNYEAQ. The V segment lost 7 bases and the J segment 5 bases; nucleotides outside the gene matches: 5. The CDR3 region has the DNA TGTGCCAGCAACCCAGGACTAGCGGGAGACGAGCAGTACTTC. This translates into CASNPGLAGDEQYF.

Ten or more counts support this clonotype. The chain combines TRBV20-1 with TRBJ2-4; possibly TRBD2 for D (6 bases). CDR3 length: 15 residues. V lost 6 bases and J 3 bases, leaving 18 bases between the germline ends. CDR1 and CDR2 (germline): DFQATT, SNEGSKA (reference sequence). For the CDR3, the DNA is TGCAGTGCCACCACGCTAGCGCCTGACAAAAACATTCAGTACTTC. Its protein product is CSATTLAPDKNIQYF.